The 13 T cell receptor beta chains below were found in one sample sequenced in a study of T cell responses to AZD1222 COVID-19 vaccine. The protocol was immunoSEQ multiplex PCR, while the TCRdb copy is restricted to in-frame clones and leaves out a portion. The sample has some 120,000 clones; about nine tenths are singletons. Sample: peripheral blood, taken on day 0 of MenACWY control vaccination. These receptors all stem from an adult in good health.

The V gene is TRBV19, the J gene TRBJ1-5; 8 bases align to TRBD1. CDR3 length: 16 amino acids. Trimming cost V 3 bases and J 5 bases; bases outside gene matches: 9. CDR1 is LNHDA, CDR2 SQIVND, per germline (reference sequence). CDR3 coding DNA: TGTGCCAGTAGTATCGTCGACAGGGGAAGCTATCAGCCCCAGCATTTT. As protein: CASSIVDRGSYQPQHF.

The chain has TRBV5-1 and TRBJ1-2; no clear D gene. The CDR3 covers 12 residues. Germline V CDR1 and CDR2: SGHRS, YFSETQ. Trimming stripped 3 bases from V and 7 bases from J, with 10 bases between. CDR3 sequence reads: CASSSRVGGYTF. The DNA for the CDR3 is TGCGCCAGCAGCTCGCGGGTGGGTGGCTACACCTTC. The entire variable domain, with the rest obtained from reference TRBV5-1 and TRBJ1-2, is as follows: KAGVTQTPRYLIKTRGQQVTLSCSPISGHRSVSWYQQTPGQGLQFLFEYFSETQRNKGNFPGRFSGRQFSNSRSEMNVSTLELGDSALYLCASSSRVGGYTFGSGTRLTVV.

This clone occurred a few times. The V and J genes are TRBV29-1 and TRBJ1-2; 8 positions agree with TRBD1. After removal of 6 bases from V and 0 bases from J, the junction contained 9 bases not matched to a gene. CDR1 is SQVTM and CDR2 is ANQGSEA in the germline V gene. The CDR3 runs 15 residues. The CDR3 here is CSVDNRQGTNYGYTF. The CDR3 DNA follows: TGCAGCGTCGATAACCGACAGGGGACTAACTATGGCTACACCTTC.

This chain joins TRBV11-2 and TRBJ2-7, with 7 bases matching TRBD2. Germline V CDR1 and CDR2: SGHAT, FQNNGV. V shed 1 base and J 1 base; nucleotides not matched to a gene: 4. The CDR3 runs 15 residues. CDR3 residues: CASSLGIGGSYEQYV. The CDR3 DNA sequence: TGTGCCAGCAGCTTAGGGATCGGGGGGTCCTACGAGCAGTACGTC.

The chain combines TRBV5-6 with TRBJ2-1; tentative D call: TRBD2 (5 bases). V dropped 0 bases and J dropped 6 bases, with 16 bases sitting between them. Germline V gene data show CDR1 as SGHDT and CDR2 as YYEEEE. CDR3 length equals 16 residues. CDR3 sequence: CASSLAGVYLLNEQFF. CDR3 nucleotides: TGTGCCAGCAGCTTGGCCGGGGTTTACCTACTCAATGAGCAGTTCTTC.

This clone appeared once. CDR3 protein: CASSQDAMDRGPQETQYF. CDR3 in DNA: TGCGCCAGCAGCCAAGATGCCATGGACAGGGGGCCCCAAGAGACCCAGTACTTC. The chain is built from TRBV4-3 and TRBJ2-5; 11 bases are shared with TRBD1. Per germline, CDR1 LGHNA and CDR2 YSLEER. This CDR3 contains 18 residues. V trimming: 0 bases; J trimming: 1 base; junction bases outside the gene matches: 7.

The chain is built from TRBV21-1 and TRBJ2-2. TRBV21-1 is a documented pseudogene. This CDR3 spans 16 amino acids. In DNA form, the CDR3 reads TGTGCCAGCAGCAAAGCTGTCGGTAAGGACACCGGGGAGCTGTTTTTT. This codes for CASSKAVGKDTGELFF.

The chain combines TRBV19 with TRBJ1-6, with D hard to call. The CDR3 is made up of 16 amino acids. The V gene lost 5 bases and the J gene lost 0 bases, with 11 bases spanning the gap. Germline V CDR1 and CDR2: LNHDA, SQIVND (reference sequence). CDR3 nucleotide sequence: TGTGCCAGTAGTGAACAGTTTAGCTCCTATAATTCACCCCTCCACTTT. Amino acids: CASSEQFSSYNSPLHF.

V is TRBV5-4 and J is TRBJ1-2, with 8 nucleotides matching TRBD1. The CDR3 covers 17 residues. The V and J ends lost 4 bases and 0 bases, in that order; junction bases with no gene match: 11. The V gene's germline CDR1 is SGHNT and CDR2 YYREEE (reference sequence). The CDR3 spells CASSPTGAKLANYGYTF. CDR3 bases: TGTGCCAGCAGCCCGACAGGGGCCAAACTAGCTAACTATGGCTACACCTTC.

The chain combines TRBV10-3 with TRBJ1-2; 9 bases fit TRBD1. This CDR3 has 13 residues. With V trimmed by 10 bases and J by 2 bases, 5 bases remained unmatched. Per germline, CDR1 ENHRY and CDR2 SYGVKD. The CDR3 sequence: CATQTGGNYGYTF. DNA for the CDR3: TGTGCCACGCAAACAGGGGGCAACTATGGCTACACCTTC.

This clone was observed once. The DNA of the CDR3 is TGTGCCAGCAGTTTTCTACTAACAGATACGCAGTATTTT. This translates into CASSFLLTDTQYF. The rearrangement uses TRBV28 and TRBJ2-3; D unresolved. This CDR3 has 13 amino acids. Germline loops: CDR1 MDHEN, CDR2 SYDVKM. V dropped 3 bases and J dropped 3 bases, with 7 bases sitting between them. The complete variable domain, with remaining parts taken from reference TRBV28 and TRBJ2-3, reads DVKVTQSSRYLVKRTGEKVFLECVQDMDHENMFWYRQDPGLGLRLIYFSYDVKMKEKGDIPEGYSVSREKKERFSLILESASTNQTSMYLCASSFLLTDTQYFGPGTRLTVL.

The genes are TRBV11-2 and TRBJ1-3; D call uncertain. The ends were cut back, 5 bases at V and 3 bases at J, with 8 bases in the middle. Germline V lookup: CDR1 SGHAT, CDR2 FQNNGV. The CDR3 sequence is 13 residues long. The CDR3 region is CASSTNIGNTIYF. The CDR3 nucleotides read TGTGCCAGCAGCACCAACATTGGAAACACCATATATTTT.

This clone was seen just once. The junction and the germline gene differ at one end; a read error may be behind it. This chain's CDR3 is CASSLGQPISYGQYF. For the CDR3, the DNA is TGTGCCAGCAGTTTAGGCCAGCCGATTTCCTACGGGCAGTACTTC. J is TRBJ2-7 and V is TRBV28, with D uncertain. Germline CDR1 MDHEN, CDR2 SYDVKM. CDR3 length equals 15 residues.